The sequence of this TCR beta chain was determined in a study of T cells in narcolepsy (dated by TCRdb to the late 2010s). Regarding the study in general: Healthy control donors were enrolled in the study alongside patients who had narcolepsy type 1 or type 2 (NT1, NT2). To look for autoreactive T cells in narcolepsy patients that target self-antigens of hypocretin neurons (hypocretin, TRIB2), the study used TCR Vbeta sequencing to follow clonotypes in blood and CSF. What the research found in general, with its limitations: Patients and controls had similar numbers of sequenced blood memory CD4+ clonotypes, with averages of 39,000 to 50,000 in patients and 33,354 in controls. Certain blood memory CD4+ repertoires from patients and controls had no sequences that matched autoreactive T cell clones. In plots comparing CSF and blood CD4+ T cell clonotypes from the same patient, HCRT-specific and TRIB2-specific autoreactive clonotypes were highlighted. Autoreactive clonotypes were reported to be detected serially in the blood of the same patients and of different patients, but not in the blood of healthy controls.

For TCR Vbeta sequencing, memory CD4+ T cells were sorted ex vivo from the peripheral blood of both healthy controls and narcolepsy patients. The library was obtained by the immunoSEQ multiplex PCR assay. This immuneACCESS table, as held by TCRdb, lists in-frame sequences with V and J called but not all clones. Of the missing ones, under half trace to an unresolved V gene in checked studies; the others have no known cause. A total of 37,000 or so clones appear in this sample, about 85% of them only once. 1.6% of the sample is in the top ten clones. Counted from cysteine to phenylalanine, this CDR3 has 18 amino acids. The kept DNA is CDR3 alone, 54 bases in frame from the first base. CDR1 GTSNPN and CDR2 SVGIG are derived from the germline V gene (reference sequence). Trimming accounts for 0 bases at V and 4 bases at J, while the number of junction bases matched to no gene is 14. On this clone itself: Its binding antigen is unknown. The input lacks base qualities; no much larger clone sits a single base away.

The sample was CD45RA- memory CD4+ T cells from PBMCs. The cell subset or site label, read with the paper, signifies: memory T cells sorted ex vivo from peripheral blood. The clonotype originates from a human donor with narcolepsy. The sequence links TRBV30 to TRBJ1-3; 8 of the junction bases match TRBD1. The CDR3 is CAWSVLRFDRGVGNTIYF. The DNA sequence is as follows: TGTGCCTGGAGTGTACTAAGATTCGACAGGGGCGTAGGAAACACCATATATTTT.